These 31 T cell receptor beta chains were sequenced from one sample in a study of tumor-infiltrating lymphocytes in primary liver carcinoma. From approximately 450 ng total RNA, TCR beta cDNA was generated with a primer in the constant region. Three nested multiplex PCR rounds, a slightly modified ARM-PCR method, built the TCR beta libraries. Primers for the first two PCR rounds were TRBV1-TRBV30 forward primers and a C-beta reverse primer (approximately 10 cycles per round). MiXCR was run by TCRdb on the multiplex PCR reads, yielding one entry per CDR3 protein. The table has about 120,000 distinct CDR3 sequences, around 65% seen once. Unsorted bulk tissue, roughly 20-33 mg of it, served as the source for co-extraction of RNA and DNA. The sequencing input was tumor-adjacent normal liver tissue. All receptors derive from a woman aged 55-70 years with primary liver carcinoma and hepatitis B virus infection.

This clonotype has just a few counts. This sequence joins TRBV5-6 and TRBJ2-6; possibly TRBD2 for D (5 bases). Germline V gene lookup returns CDR1 SGHDT and CDR2 YYEEEE. The V and J ends lost 7 bases and 0 bases respectively, with 17 bases between them. The CDR3 has 17 amino acids. CDR3: CASGYRTAISGANVLTF. Written as DNA, the CDR3 is TGTGCCAGCGGCTATCGGACTGCGATCTCTGGGGCCAACGTCCTGACTTTC.

About this clonotype: Without the conserved terminal phenylalanine or tryptophan, this CDR3 likely stems from a read error. The V and J genes are TRBV7-9 and TRBJ1-2; D perhaps matches TRBD1 (6 bases). Between the trimmed V and J ends, which lost 5 bases and 7 bases, there was a span of 38 bases. CDR1 and CDR2 (germline): SEHNR, FQNEAQ (reference sequence). The CDR3 runs to 21 residues. The DNA of the CDR3 is TGTGCCAGCAGCCCCGGGGACGGTAGCGTGGGGGCTCTGAGACGATTTGTTGGCTACACCTTG. This codes for CASSPGDGSVGALRRFVGYTL.

The chain combines TRBV7-8 with TRBJ1-6, with a tentative D call TRBD1 (5 bases). The CDR3 is made up of 15 amino acids. Germline V CDR1 and CDR2: SGHVS, FQNEAQ. V was clipped by 5 bases and J by 9 bases, with 17 bases between them. In DNA form, the CDR3 reads TGTGCCAGCAGCGCTAGGCAGGGTCCAAGTTCACCCCTCCACTTT. As protein: CASSARQGPSSPLHF.

As for this clonotype: As the CDR3 is not closed by the conserved phenylalanine or tryptophan, this likely results from a read error. The gene calls are TRBV29-1 and TRBJ2-7; D not certain. Germline V gene data show CDR1 as SQVTM and CDR2 as ANQGSEA. The CDR3 covers 11 residues. V shed 4 bases and J shed 4 bases, with 8 bases lying between them. The CDR3 protein is CSVVRSYEQYI. In DNA, the CDR3 is TGCAGCGTTGTACGAAGTTACGAGCAGTACATT.

This clonotype was observed many times. V and J are TRBV6-1 and TRBJ1-4; 7 bases are a match to TRBD1. Germline CDR1 and CDR2: MNHNS and SASEGT. V was pared by 8 bases and J by 3 bases, with 6 bases of the junction left unmatched. This CDR3 is built from 14 residues. CDR3 residues: CASGRQGANEKLFF. CDR3 nucleotide sequence: TGTGCCAGCGGGAGACAGGGTGCTAATGAAAAACTGTTTTTT.

As for this clonotype: This sequence may be a read error, since a much larger clone differs from it by one base. The chain employs TRBV10-3 and TRBJ2-3; 8 nucleotides align to TRBD1. The CDR3 runs 13 residues. From germline, CDR1 is ENHRY and CDR2 SYGVKD. The CDR3 DNA follows: TGTGCCATCGGTGAGTGGGACAGGGATACGCAGTATTTT. It specifies CAIGEWDRDTQYF.

Note on this clonotype: This clone may be a read error of a much larger clone one base away. V gene TRBV28 combines with J gene TRBJ2-1; D is undetermined. Germline V gene sequence: CDR1 MDHEN, CDR2 SYDVKM. The CDR3 extends over 13 amino acids. V shed 7 bases and J shed 6 bases, with 13 bases lying between them. CDR3 amino acids: CASNFNHVNEQFF. CDR3 nucleotides: TGTGCCAGCAATTTTAACCACGTCAATGAGCAGTTCTTC.

As for this clonotype: One base away lies a much larger clone, so this may be a sequencing read error. This chain joins TRBV28 and TRBJ2-7; D may correspond to TRBD1 or TRBD2 (7 bases each). The CDR3 is 19 residues long. Germline V gives CDR1 MDHEN, CDR2 SYDVKM. The CDR3 sequence: CASSWGETGSTSVAYDQYF. In DNA form, the CDR3 reads TGTGCCAGCAGTTGGGGGGAGACAGGGAGTACTAGCGTGGCCTACGATCAGTACTTC.

On this clonotype: This is likely a read error, given that the CDR3 carries no conserved phenylalanine or tryptophan at its end. This chain uses TRBV11-1 with TRBJ2-7; possible D gene TRBD1, 6 bases. Germline CDR1 SGHAT, CDR2 FQDESV (reference sequence). The CDR3 spans 14 residues. CDR3: CASSLRGSAYEQYL. DNA for the CDR3: TGTGCCAGCAGCTTGAGGGGGTCTGCCTACGAACAGTACCTC.

A word on this clonotype: A read error may account for a junction end that differs from germline. The rearrangement joins TRBV12-3 or TRBV12-4 to TRBJ2-7, with a possible D match to TRBD1 (6 bases). The CDR3 spans 13 residues. As DNA, the CDR3 is TGTGACAGCTGCAAGACGGACAGCTACGAGCAGTACTTC. This translates into CDSCKTDSYEQYF.

The rearrangement joins TRBV28 to TRBJ2-3; D gene uncertain. The germline V gene has CDR1 MDHEN and CDR2 SYDVKM. This CDR3 contains 16 residues. V lost 7 bases, J lost 3 bases, and 20 bases lay in between. The CDR3 loop is CASNPPMRLGTDTQYF. The CDR3 bases are TGTGCCAGCAATCCGCCGATGAGGCTTGGGACAGATACGCAGTATTTT.

This rearrangement joins TRBV28 to TRBJ2-5; D remains unclear. The germline V and J ends were trimmed by 3 bases and 0 bases, with 14 bases remaining between them. CDR1 and CDR2 (germline): MDHEN, SYDVKM. This CDR3 is built from 16 residues. CDR3 in DNA: TGTGCCAGCAGTTTGTTGCAGCCCCTGTACCAAGAGACCCAGTACTTC. Its protein product is CASSLLQPLYQETQYF.

Comment on this clonotype: The germline gene is not matched at one end of the junction; a read error may be the cause. The rearrangement uses TRBV6-1 and TRBJ2-7; D possibly corresponds to TRBD1 (6 bases). The V gene's germline CDR1 is MNHNS and CDR2 SASEGT. The CDR3 is 12 amino acids. This CDR3 reads CASGQHSYERYF. The CDR3 DNA follows: TGTGCCAGCGGACAGCACTCATACGAGCGGTACTTC.

A note on this clonotype: A single base separates this from a much larger clone, so it may be a read error. The rearrangement uses TRBV6-2 or TRBV6-3 and TRBJ2-7, with TRBD2 matching 8 bases. Germline lookup yields CDR1 MNHEY and CDR2 SVGEGT. This CDR3 has 15 residues. This chain's CDR3 is CASGYTGGLAHEQYF. CDR3 coding DNA: TGTGCCAGCGGTTACACAGGTGGACTAGCCCACGAGCAGTACTTC.

V and J are TRBV7-3 and TRBJ2-3, with D hard to call. The germline CDR1 and CDR2 sequences are SGHTA and FQGTGA. The CDR3 covers 14 residues. The ends were cut back, 1 base at V and 6 bases at J, with 11 bases in the middle. The CDR3 here is CASSLIGSSDTQYF. CDR3 sequence (DNA): TGTGCCAGCAGCTTAATCGGTAGTTCTGATACGCAGTATTTT.

This chain joins TRBV29-1 and TRBJ2-7, with D tentatively TRBD2 (6 bases). Germline V CDR1 and CDR2: SQVTM, ANQGSEA. This CDR3 contains 15 residues. The CDR3 is CSAPSVQRAAYEQYF. For the CDR3, the DNA is TGCAGTGCTCCCTCGGTCCAGCGGGCGGCCTACGAGCAGTACTTC.

Concerning this clonotype itself: A much larger clone lies a single base off, so this may be a read error. The genes are TRBV6-5 and TRBJ2-5; the match to TRBD2 covers 8 bases. The CDR3 totals 14 residues. Per germline, CDR1 MNHEY and CDR2 SVGAGI. After removal of 11 bases from V and 0 bases from J, the junction contained 8 bases not matched to a gene. This chain's CDR3 is CAGNAGGYQETQYF. Here the CDR3 DNA reads TGTGCCGGCAACGCGGGAGGTTACCAAGAGACCCAGTACTTC.

As for this clonotype: A junction end diverges from the germline sequence, so it may reflect a read error. The gene calls are TRBV12-3 or TRBV12-4 and TRBJ2-7; 7 nucleotides line up with TRBD2. CDR3 length equals 13 residues. Here the CDR3 reads CASRDSGPYVQYF. CDR3 sequence (DNA): TGTGCCAGCCGGGATAGCGGGCCCTACGTGCAGTACTTC.

This clonotype has just one count. Compared with germline, one end of the junction differs, possibly owing to a read error. The gene calls are TRBV11-2 and TRBJ2-1, with a tentative D call TRBD2 (6 bases). Germline CDR1 reads SGHAT; CDR2 reads FQNNGV. The CDR3 length is 15 residues. CDR3: CASSLEGGNIGEQFF. CDR3 nucleotides: TGTGCCAGCAGCTTAGAGGGAGGAAATATCGGCGAGCAGTTTTTC.

In regard to this clonotype: A junction end diverges from the germline sequence, so it may reflect a read error. The rearrangement uses TRBV7-9 and TRBJ2-1; 9 positions match TRBD1. This CDR3 comprises 16 residues. Germline lookup yields CDR1 SEHNR and CDR2 FQNEAQ (reference sequence). CDR3: CDSSDRGGFSYNEQFF. The CDR3 coding sequence is TGTGACAGCAGCGACAGGGGGGGGTTCTCCTACAATGAGCAGTTCTTC.

About this clonotype itself: The junction does not match germline at one end; this may be a read error. The V gene is TRBV11-2, the J gene TRBJ1-5; no definite D call. Germline V gene data show CDR1 as SGHAT and CDR2 as FQNNGV. This CDR3 region has 13 residues. The CDR3 nucleotides read TGTGCCAGCAACTCAGGACCGTTTTTGCCCCAGCACTTT. Translated: CASNSGPFLPQHF.

Note on this clonotype: A much bigger clone sits one base away, suggesting this may be a read error. This rearrangement joins TRBV6-2 or TRBV6-3 to TRBJ2-7; 7 nucleotides agree with TRBD2. This CDR3 is built from 12 residues. Germline V gives CDR1 MNHEY, CDR2 SVGEGT. V trimming: 5 bases; J trimming: 6 bases; junction bases outside the gene matches: 4. The CDR3 DNA reads TGTGCCAGCAGTCTGTGGGGGGGCGAGCAGTACTTC. It yields the protein CASSLWGGEQYF.

The chain couples TRBV6-1 to TRBJ2-1, with D possibly matching TRBD2 (5 bases). The V gene lost 8 bases and the J gene lost 3 bases, with 17 bases spanning the gap. The CDR3 length is 15 residues. CDR1 and CDR2 from the germline V gene are MNHNS and SASEGT. The CDR3 nucleotides are TGTGCCAGCGGACGGGATGCGGGTGACTACAATGAGCAGTTCTTC. It yields the protein CASGRDAGDYNEQFF.

This chain links TRBV20-1 with TRBJ2-1; 7 positions agree with TRBD1. Germline-derived CDR1 and CDR2 are DFQATT and SNEGSKA (reference sequence). J was trimmed by 1 base and V by 6 bases; bases with no gene match: 9. This CDR3 is built from 15 residues. The CDR3 protein is CSAKGAGGSYNEQFF. CDR3 bases: TGCAGTGCGAAGGGGGCAGGGGGTTCCTACAATGAGCAGTTCTTC.

This clonotype was seen repeatedly, ten times or more. The chain combines TRBV29-1 with TRBJ2-3, with D hard to call. This CDR3 has 14 amino acids. The germline V and J ends were trimmed by 4 bases and 2 bases, with 13 bases remaining between them. Per germline, CDR1 SQVTM and CDR2 ANQGSEA. CDR3 DNA sequence: TGCAGCGTTGCCCTGATCCGGAACACAGATACGCAGTATTTT. Its translation is CSVALIRNTDTQYF.

At least ten counts were recorded for this clonotype. This chain joins TRBV6-6 and TRBJ2-7; D is uncertain. Germline V lookup: CDR1 MNHNY, CDR2 SVGAGI (reference sequence). The ends were cut back, 0 bases at V and 6 bases at J, with 6 bases in the middle. The CDR3 totals 12 residues. This CDR3 is CASSYSGSEQYF. In nucleotides, the CDR3 is TGTGCCAGCAGTTACTCAGGTTCCGAGCAGTACTTC.

The gene calls are TRBV29-1 and TRBJ2-7; 12 bases are a match to TRBD2. CDR3 length: 13 residues. The germline V gene encodes CDR1 SQVTM and CDR2 ANQGSEA. CDR3 nucleotide sequence: TGCGTTGCCCGACTAGCGGGAGAGGGGGAGCAGTACTTC. Encoded protein: CVARLAGEGEQYF.

In the case of this clonotype: This may be a read error, as it is one base from a much larger clone. The V and J genes are TRBV28 and TRBJ2-5; D not certain. V was shortened by 11 bases and J by 4 bases, with 17 bases between the two germline ends. Germline-derived CDR1 and CDR2 are MDHEN and SYDVKM. CDR3 length equals 13 residues. CDR3 DNA sequence: TGTGCCGGCGCCACGGGCAGGCCAGAGACCCAGTACTTC. Protein: CAGATGRPETQYF.

Turning to this clonotype: At one end the junction does not follow the germline gene, possibly because of a read error. The gene calls are TRBV29-1 and TRBJ2-3, with D hard to call. Germline CDR1 and CDR2: SQVTM and ANQGSEA. The CDR3 runs 11 residues. CDR3 sequence (DNA): TGCAGCGTTGAACTCACAGATATGCAGTATTTT. Protein: CSVELTDMQYF.

Of note for this clonotype: A read error is likely, as this CDR3 ends without the conserved phenylalanine or tryptophan. The CDR3 nucleotides read TGTGCCAGCAGCCAAGATGTGGAGGGAGTCTACAATGAGCAGTTCTTG. It is translated as CASSQDVEGVYNEQFL. The chain carries TRBV4-2 and TRBJ2-1; TRBD2 might be the D (6 bases). The ends were cut back, 0 bases at V and 3 bases at J, with 12 bases in the middle. Germline V CDR1 and CDR2: LGHNA, YNFKEQ. The CDR3 sequence is 16 residues long.

On this clonotype itself: One junction end disagrees with the germline gene, perhaps due to a read error. The genes are TRBV6-6 and TRBJ1-4; D ambiguous. CDR1 and CDR2 (germline): MNHNY, SVGAGI (reference sequence). The CDR3 length is 14 residues. The CDR3 sequence is CTSSSRTLDEKLFF. CDR3 DNA sequence: TGTACCAGCAGCTCCAGGACCTTGGATGAAAAACTGTTTTTT.